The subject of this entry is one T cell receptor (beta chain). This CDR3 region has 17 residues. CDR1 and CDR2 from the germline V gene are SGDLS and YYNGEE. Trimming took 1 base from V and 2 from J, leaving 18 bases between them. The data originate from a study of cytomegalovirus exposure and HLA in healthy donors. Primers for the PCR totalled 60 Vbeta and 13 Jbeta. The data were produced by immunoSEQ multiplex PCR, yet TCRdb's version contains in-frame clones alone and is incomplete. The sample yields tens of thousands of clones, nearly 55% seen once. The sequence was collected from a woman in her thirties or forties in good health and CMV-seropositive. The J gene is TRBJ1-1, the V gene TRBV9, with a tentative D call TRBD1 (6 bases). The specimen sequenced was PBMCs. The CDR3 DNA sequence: TGTGCCAGCAGCGTACACTATGGGCCAGGGGATAACACTGAAGCTTTCTTT. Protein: CASSVHYGPGDNTEAFF.